These 26 T cell receptor beta chains share one sample of origin, sequenced in a study of blood T cell repertoires in COVID-19. TCRdb keeps only in-frame clones here, not all; method: immunoSEQ multiplex PCR. The table includes some 66,000 clones, 91% detected once. Sample: peripheral blood. The receptors derive from a human donor in a cohort sampled during active COVID-19.

The rearrangement links TRBV6-2 or TRBV6-3 to TRBJ2-2; D is perhaps TRBD1 (5 bases). Trimming stripped 7 bases from V and 1 base from J, with 10 bases between. Looked up from germline, CDR1 is MNHEY and CDR2 is SVGEGT. This CDR3 has 14 amino acids. The CDR3 region is CASTPDRNTGELFF. The CDR3 region has the DNA TGTGCCAGCACCCCCGACAGGAACACCGGGGAGCTGTTTTTT.

V gene TRBV7-2 combines with J gene TRBJ2-1; 10 bases align to TRBD2. J was trimmed by 4 bases and V by 0 bases; bases with no gene match: 3. The CDR3 is 16 residues long. Per germline, CDR1 SGHTA and CDR2 FQGNSA. This CDR3 is CASSLALAGAYNEQFF. CDR3 nucleotides: TGTGCCAGCAGCTTAGCGCTAGCGGGGGCATACAATGAGCAGTTCTTC.

This clone was seen a single time. This rearrangement joins TRBV18 to TRBJ1-2; the D gene is possibly TRBD1 (5 bases). The CDR3 extends over 17 amino acids. The germline CDR1 and CDR2 sequences are KGHSH and LQKENI. V lost 4 bases to trimming and J lost 0 bases, with 18 bases between them. The CDR3, as DNA: TGTGCCAGCTCACAGAACAGGAAAGTAGAATCTAACTATGGCTACACCTTC. This translates into CASSQNRKVESNYGYTF. Based on the CDR3 plus reference TRBV18 and TRBJ1-2, the full variable domain is NAGVMQNPRHLVRRRGQEARLRCSPMKGHSHVYWYRQLPEEGLKFMVYLQKENIIDESGMPKERFSAEFPKEGPSILRIQQVVRGDSAAYFCASSQNRKVESNYGYTFGSGTRLTVV.

The CDR3 is CASSLSEHTEAFF. The CDR3 nucleotides are TGCGCCAGCAGCTTGTCAGAACACACTGAAGCTTTCTTT. The rearrangement uses TRBV5-1 and TRBJ1-1; D is unresolved. Germline assignment: CDR1 SGHRS and CDR2 YFSETQ. V was clipped by 1 base and J by 3 bases, with 7 bases between them. This CDR3 region has 13 residues.

Only one count was recorded for this clone. The chain has TRBV28 and TRBJ1-5; TRBD1 matches at 8 bases. This CDR3 is 15 amino acids long. V dropped 5 bases and J dropped 4; count of bases not matched to a gene: 7. Per germline, CDR1 MDHEN and CDR2 SYDVKM. CDR3 coding DNA: TGTGCCAGCAGTCCTCAGGGGGCCGGTAATCAGCCCCAGCATTTT. Protein sequence: CASSPQGAGNQPQHF.

The chain is built from TRBV4-2 and TRBJ2-1, with 10 bases lining up with TRBD2. The germline CDR1 and CDR2 sequences are LGHNA and YNFKEQ. CDR3 size: 16 residues. The V and J ends lost 0 bases and 12 bases, in that order; junction bases with no gene match: 11. Here the CDR3 reads CASSQDLLAGARGQFF. DNA for the CDR3: TGTGCCAGCAGCCAAGATCTTCTAGCGGGGGCCCGAGGGCAGTTCTTC.

The gene calls are TRBV9 and TRBJ2-3; D is perhaps TRBD1 (6 bases). The CDR3 covers 16 residues. V lost 3 bases and J lost 2, with 16 bases in between. Germline V CDR1 and CDR2: SGDLS, YYNGEE. The CDR3 protein is CASSGETGLATDTQYF. As DNA, the CDR3 is TGTGCCAGCAGCGGAGAGACAGGTCTGGCCACAGATACGCAGTATTTT.

The rearrangement joins TRBV6-5 to TRBJ2-7, with TRBD2 matching 11 bases. V trimming: 5 bases; J trimming: 7 bases; junction bases outside the gene matches: 1. CDR1 and CDR2 from the germline V gene are MNHEY and SVGAGI. The CDR3 covers 12 residues. In DNA form, the CDR3 reads TGTGCCAGCAGTATAGCGGGAGGGGAGCAGTACTTC. Translated: CASSIAGGEQYF.

The chain has TRBV7-9 and TRBJ1-1, with D tentatively TRBD1 (6 bases). V was pared by 1 base and J by 4 bases, with 10 bases between. This CDR3 comprises 14 residues. Germline V gives CDR1 SEHNR, CDR2 FQNEAQ (reference sequence). The DNA of the CDR3 is TGTGCCAGCAGCTTAGAGGGGGATGCCACTGAAGCTTTCTTT. This translates into CASSLEGDATEAFF.

This clone was observed a single time. The V gene is TRBV7-2, the J gene TRBJ2-5; 11 bases line up with TRBD2. The germline CDR1 and CDR2 sequences are SGHTA and FQGNSA. The CDR3 has 18 amino acids. The V and J ends lost 3 bases and 2 bases, in that order; junction bases with no gene match: 11. DNA for the CDR3: TGTGCCAGCAGCTTCGTTATAAGGGCTAGCGGGAGGCAAGAGACCCAGTACTTC. Encoded protein: CASSFVIRASGRQETQYF.

The chain joins TRBV9 to TRBJ1-3; D is perhaps TRBD1 (5 bases). This CDR3 comprises 18 residues. The V gene lost 0 bases and the J gene lost 4 bases, with 20 bases spanning the gap. Germline V gives CDR1 SGDLS, CDR2 YYNGEE. CDR3 amino acids: CASSVDPLQGGLGNTIYF. In nucleotides, the CDR3 is TGTGCCAGCAGCGTAGACCCCTTGCAGGGAGGTTTAGGAAACACCATATATTTT.

V usage is TRBV9 and J usage is TRBJ2-1; weak D call: TRBD2 (6 bases). Germline V gene lookup returns CDR1 SGDLS and CDR2 YYNGEE. With 0 bases removed from V and 0 bases from J, the gap between germline ends came to 16 bases. This CDR3 contains 18 residues. The CDR3 reads CASSVGGGGGYSYNEQFF. CDR3 in DNA: TGTGCCAGCAGCGTAGGTGGGGGAGGCGGGTACTCCTACAATGAGCAGTTCTTC.

The J gene is TRBJ1-4, the V gene TRBV18; 7 positions match TRBD1. The V and J ends lost 2 bases and 4 bases, in that order; junction bases with no gene match: 7. This CDR3 has 16 residues. Germline CDR1 is KGHSH and CDR2 is LQKENI. In DNA form, the CDR3 reads TGTGCCAGCTCACCATCCCCGGCAGGGGGTAATGAAAAACTGTTTTTT. This translates into CASSPSPAGGNEKLFF. Full variable domain (rest looked up from reference TRBV18 and TRBJ1-4): NAGVMQNPRHLVRRRGQEARLRCSPMKGHSHVYWYRQLPEEGLKFMVYLQKENIIDESGMPKERFSAEFPKEGPSILRIQQVVRGDSAAYFCASSPSPAGGNEKLFFGSGTQLSVL.

This chain links TRBV29-1 with TRBJ2-5; maybe TRBD1 (5 bases). This CDR3 region has 13 residues. The V gene lost 1 base and the J gene lost 4 bases, with 10 bases spanning the gap. Germline CDR1 is SQVTM and CDR2 is ANQGSEA. This CDR3 reads CSVEGAGIETQYF. The CDR3 DNA sequence: TGCAGCGTTGAAGGGGCAGGGATAGAGACCCAGTACTTC.

This clone was recorded once. This chain joins TRBV14 and TRBJ2-7; 8 nucleotides agree with TRBD1. V was pared by 6 bases and J by 9 bases, with 13 bases of the junction left unmatched. CDR3 length equals 14 residues. In germline, CDR1 is SGHDN, CDR2 FVKESK. The CDR3 DNA reads TGTGCCAGCAGGGACCAGGGGGCAAGTTCGAGGCAGTACTTC. Its protein is CASRDQGASSRQYF.

J is TRBJ2-2 and V is TRBV5-4, with 9 nucleotides matching TRBD1. This CDR3 is built from 15 residues. V gave up 7 bases and J gave up 1 base; unmatched junction bases: 5. Germline V CDR1 and CDR2: SGHNT, YYREEE (reference sequence). CDR3 nucleotide sequence: TGTGCCAGCGCGCGACAGGGGGTGAACACCGGGGAGCTGTTTTTT. Protein: CASARQGVNTGELFF.

A few counts support this clone. The J gene is TRBJ2-7, the V gene TRBV3-1 (or the pseudogene TRBV3-2), with 11 bases aligning to TRBD1. The J segment lost 6 bases and the V segment lost 1 base, leaving 8 bases of the junction unmatched. Germline assignment: CDR1 LGHDT and CDR2 YNNKEL (reference sequence). This CDR3 is 16 amino acids long. The CDR3, as DNA: TGTGCCAGCAGCCAAGGGACAGGGGGCGGGTCTACCGAGCAGTACTTC. This gives the protein CASSQGTGGGSTEQYF.

The rearrangement links TRBV4-3 to TRBJ1-5; no clear D gene. Germline assignment: CDR1 LGHNA and CDR2 YSLEER. The CDR3 has 16 amino acids. V lost 0 bases and J 5 bases, leaving 14 bases between the germline ends. The CDR3 here is CASSQDFAPADQPQHF. The CDR3 nucleotides are TGCGCCAGCAGCCAAGATTTCGCACCGGCGGATCAGCCCCAGCATTTT.

The rearrangement uses TRBV5-4 and TRBJ1-3; 7 nucleotides line up with TRBD1. The ends lost 4 bases at V and 0 bases at J; junction bases unmatched: 7. Germline lookup yields CDR1 SGHNT and CDR2 YYREEE (reference sequence). The length of the CDR3 is 16 residues. The CDR3 nucleotides are TGTGCCAGCAGCAGAGCAGGGGGTGACTCTGGAAACACCATATATTTT. Protein sequence: CASSRAGGDSGNTIYF.

The chain combines TRBV7-9 with TRBJ2-7; 7 nucleotides align to TRBD1. After removal of 5 bases from V and 3 bases from J, the junction contained 10 bases not matched to a gene. Germline assignment: CDR1 SEHNR and CDR2 FQNEAQ (reference sequence). The CDR3 is made up of 15 amino acids. Written as DNA, the CDR3 is TGTGCCAGCAGCCCTAGAAACGACAGGGACTACGAGCAGTACTTC. Translation: CASSPRNDRDYEQYF.

The chain uses TRBV11-2 and TRBJ2-7, with D unclear. The V gene lost 0 bases and the J gene lost 1 base, with 10 bases spanning the gap. This CDR3 spans 15 amino acids. Germline values: CDR1 SGHAT, CDR2 FQNNGV. The CDR3 DNA sequence: TGTGCCAGCAGCTTAGATATGTCACGGTCCTACGAGCAGTACTTC. As protein: CASSLDMSRSYEQYF.

This chain connects TRBV6-5 to TRBJ2-7; D is possibly TRBD1 (6 bases). V was cut by 7 bases and J by 0 bases, with 16 bases left in between. The CDR3 is made up of 15 amino acids. CDR1 is MNHEY and CDR2 is SVGAGI in the germline V gene. CDR3 sequence (DNA): TGTGCCAGCATCAAGAACACAGGGAGCTCCTACGAGCAGTACTTC. It specifies CASIKNTGSSYEQYF.

There are a few counts of this clone. The V gene is TRBV2, the J gene TRBJ1-5; 8 bases line up with TRBD1. The CDR3 has 16 residues. CDR1 and CDR2 from the germline V gene are SNHLY and FYNNEI. The junction had 10 bases not matched to a gene; V was cut back by 3 bases and J by 6 bases. CDR3 coding DNA: TGTGCCAGCAGTGAGCGACATCAGGGGGCTGGTCAGCCCCAGCATTTT. This codes for CASSERHQGAGQPQHF. The whole variable domain, remainder taken from reference TRBV2 and TRBJ1-5, is EPEVTQTPSHQVTQMGQEVILRCVPISNHLYFYWYRQILGQKVEFLVSFYNNEISEKSEIFDDQFSVERPDGSNFTLKIRSTKLEDSAMYFCASSERHQGAGQPQHFGDGTRLSIL.

The gene calls are TRBV27 and TRBJ1-5; 9 positions match TRBD1. Germline values: CDR1 MNHEY, CDR2 SMNVEV (reference sequence). V shed 6 bases and J 6 bases; nucleotides not matched to a gene: 18. This CDR3 contains 18 residues. The CDR3 sequence: CASSSSRDREERGQPQHF. CDR3 DNA: TGTGCCAGCAGCTCGTCCCGGGACAGGGAGGAAAGGGGTCAGCCCCAGCATTTT.

This chain uses TRBV7-2 with TRBJ2-1, with 7 bases identical to TRBD1. The CDR3 contains 15 residues. V was clipped by 5 bases and J by 6 bases; unmatched bases: 10. Germline V CDR1 and CDR2: SGHTA, FQGNSA. The CDR3 loop reads CASSPHDRVSNEQFF. The CDR3 nucleotides are TGTGCCAGCAGCCCGCACGACAGGGTTAGCAATGAGCAGTTCTTC.

The gene calls are TRBV29-1 and TRBJ1-1; weak D call: TRBD1 (5 bases). Germline CDR1 SQVTM, CDR2 ANQGSEA. V was pared by 2 bases and J by 1 base, with 11 bases between. This CDR3 region has 14 residues. The CDR3 coding sequence is TGCAGCGTTGAAAGGTTCCAGGGGAACACTGAAGCTTTCTTT. Amino acids: CSVERFQGNTEAFF.